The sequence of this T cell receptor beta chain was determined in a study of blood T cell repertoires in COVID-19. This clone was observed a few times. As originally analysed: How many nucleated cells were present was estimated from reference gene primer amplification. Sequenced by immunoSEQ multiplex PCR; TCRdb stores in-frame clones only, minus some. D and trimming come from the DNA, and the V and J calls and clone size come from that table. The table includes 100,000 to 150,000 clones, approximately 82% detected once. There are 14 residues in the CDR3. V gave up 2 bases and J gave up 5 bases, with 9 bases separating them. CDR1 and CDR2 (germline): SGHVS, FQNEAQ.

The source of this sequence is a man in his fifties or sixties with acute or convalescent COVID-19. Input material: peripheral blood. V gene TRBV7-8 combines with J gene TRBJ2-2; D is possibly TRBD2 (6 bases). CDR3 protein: CASSLRLATGELFF. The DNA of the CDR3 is TGTGCCAGCAGCTTACGCCTAGCGACCGGGGAGCTGTTTTTT.